This entry lists 2 T cell receptor beta chains sequenced from one sample in a study of response to subunit inactivated influenza vaccine. Each CDR3 protein gets one entry after TCRdb re-called the RT-PCR reads with MiXCR. The sample contains roughly 760,000 distinct CDR3 sequences, 21% of which appear only once. The material was PBMCs from blood, obtained 4 to 6 days after vaccination. Receptors were obtained from a man in his fifties or sixties who received an inactivated influenza vaccine.

The rearrangement uses TRBV29-1 and TRBJ2-1, with D hard to call. This CDR3 has 14 residues. Per the germline V gene, CDR1 is SQVTM and CDR2 is ANQGSEA. Trimming removed 2 bases at V and 4 bases at J, with 12 bases between. DNA of the CDR3: TGCAGCGTTGAATTCTTGGCAGAATACAATGAGCAGTTCTTC. Its translation: CSVEFLAEYNEQFF.

V and J are TRBV7-8 and TRBJ2-2; D possibly corresponds to TRBD2 (6 bases). The CDR3 sequence is 15 residues long. Germline assignment: CDR1 SGHVS and CDR2 FQNEAQ. Trimming left V 1 base short and J 5 bases short, with 11 bases between. CDR3: CASSLGLDGTGELFF. CDR3 nucleotide sequence: TGTGCCAGCAGCTTAGGACTAGACGGAACCGGGGAGCTGTTTTTT.